The present entry profiles one TCR beta chain with its context. Its antigen is unidentified. Sequencing was performed with immunoSEQ multiplex PCR; in TCRdb, only in-frame clones are kept and a portion is missing. This table has roughly 100,000 clones, about 91% appearing once. The germline V gene has CDR1 SNHLY and CDR2 FYNNEI. The germline V and J ends were trimmed by 5 bases and 4 bases, with 2 bases remaining between them. This CDR3 comprises 10 residues. This sample stems from a study of identifying expanded T cells in peripheral blood. General study points: Differentially abundant clones: about 1.2 between replicates, around 16 at around 15 days, under 25 at four.

This receptor was taken from a person between 18 and 70 years old in good health. Input material: blood. V and J are TRBV2 and TRBJ2-5; no definite D call. As DNA, the CDR3 is TGTGCCAGCAGTAGAGAGACCCAGTACTTC. This encodes CASSRETQYF.